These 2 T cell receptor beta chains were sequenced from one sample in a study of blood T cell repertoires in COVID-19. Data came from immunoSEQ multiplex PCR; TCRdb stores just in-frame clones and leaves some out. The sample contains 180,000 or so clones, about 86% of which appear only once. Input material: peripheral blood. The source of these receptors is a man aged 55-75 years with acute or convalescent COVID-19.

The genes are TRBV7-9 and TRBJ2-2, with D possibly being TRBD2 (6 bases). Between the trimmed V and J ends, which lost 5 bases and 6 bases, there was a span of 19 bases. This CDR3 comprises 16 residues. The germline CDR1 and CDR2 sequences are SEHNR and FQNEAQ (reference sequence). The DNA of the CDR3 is TGTGCCAGCAGCGCCGCTACGGGAGTGGGTCCCGGGGAGCTGTTTTTT. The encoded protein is CASSAATGVGPGELFF.

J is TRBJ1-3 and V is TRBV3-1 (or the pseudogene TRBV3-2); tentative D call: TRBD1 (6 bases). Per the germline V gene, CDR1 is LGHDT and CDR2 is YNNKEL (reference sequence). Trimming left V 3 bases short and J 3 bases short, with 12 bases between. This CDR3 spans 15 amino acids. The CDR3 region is CASSHLRGFGNTIYF. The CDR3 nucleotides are TGTGCCAGCAGCCACCTCAGGGGTTTTGGAAACACCATATATTTT.